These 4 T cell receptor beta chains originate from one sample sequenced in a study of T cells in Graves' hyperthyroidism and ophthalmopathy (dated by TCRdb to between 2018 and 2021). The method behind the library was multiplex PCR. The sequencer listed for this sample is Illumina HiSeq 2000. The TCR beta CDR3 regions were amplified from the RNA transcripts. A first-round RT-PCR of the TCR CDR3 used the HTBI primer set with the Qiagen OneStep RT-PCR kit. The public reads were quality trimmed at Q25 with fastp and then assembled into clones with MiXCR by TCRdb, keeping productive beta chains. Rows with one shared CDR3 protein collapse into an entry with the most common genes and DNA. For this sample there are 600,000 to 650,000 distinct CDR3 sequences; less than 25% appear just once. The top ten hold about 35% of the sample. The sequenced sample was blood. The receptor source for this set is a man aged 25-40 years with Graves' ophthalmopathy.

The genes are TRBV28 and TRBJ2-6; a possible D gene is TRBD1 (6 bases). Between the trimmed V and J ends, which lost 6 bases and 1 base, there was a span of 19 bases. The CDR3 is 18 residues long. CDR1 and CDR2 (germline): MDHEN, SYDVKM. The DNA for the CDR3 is TGTGCCAGCAGAGCGTTACAGGGCGTCCTTTCTGGGGCCAACGTCCTGACTTTC. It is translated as CASRALQGVLSGANVLTF.

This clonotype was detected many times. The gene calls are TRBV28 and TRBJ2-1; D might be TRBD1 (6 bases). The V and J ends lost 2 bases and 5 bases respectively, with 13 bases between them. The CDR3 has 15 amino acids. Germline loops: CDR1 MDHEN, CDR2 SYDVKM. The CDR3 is CASSLLLQGDNEQFF. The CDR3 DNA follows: TGTGCCAGCAGTTTACTGCTACAGGGTGACAATGAGCAGTTCTTC.

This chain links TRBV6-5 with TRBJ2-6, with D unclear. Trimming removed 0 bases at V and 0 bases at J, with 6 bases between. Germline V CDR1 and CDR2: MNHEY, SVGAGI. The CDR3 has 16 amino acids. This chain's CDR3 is CASSYSRSSGANVLTF. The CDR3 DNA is TGTGCCAGCAGTTACTCTCGGAGCTCTGGGGCCAACGTCCTGACTTTC.

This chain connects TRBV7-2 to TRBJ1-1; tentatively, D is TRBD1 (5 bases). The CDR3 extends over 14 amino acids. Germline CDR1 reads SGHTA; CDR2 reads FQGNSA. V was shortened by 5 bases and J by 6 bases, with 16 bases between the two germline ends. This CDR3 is CASSLQTGGAEAFF. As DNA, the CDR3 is TGTGCCAGCAGCCTCCAAACGGGGGGGGCTGAAGCTTTCTTT. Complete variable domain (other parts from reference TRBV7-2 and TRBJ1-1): GAGVSQSPSNKVTEKGKDVELRCDPISGHTALYWYRQSLGQGLEFLIYFQGNSAPDKSGLPSDRFSAERTGGSVSTLTIQRTQQEDSAVYLCASSLQTGGAEAFFGQGTRLTVV.